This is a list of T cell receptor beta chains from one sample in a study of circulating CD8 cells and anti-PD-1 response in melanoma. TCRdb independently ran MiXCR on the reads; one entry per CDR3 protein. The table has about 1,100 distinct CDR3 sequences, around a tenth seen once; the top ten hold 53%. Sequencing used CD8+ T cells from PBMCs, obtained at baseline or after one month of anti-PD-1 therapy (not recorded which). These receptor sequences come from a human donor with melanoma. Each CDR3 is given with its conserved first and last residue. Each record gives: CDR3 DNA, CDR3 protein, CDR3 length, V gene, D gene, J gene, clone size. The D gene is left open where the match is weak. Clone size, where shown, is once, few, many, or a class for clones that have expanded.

DNA: TGTGCCAGCAGCCACAACGAGTTGCTAGCGGGGGGGTACAATGAGCAGTTCTTC
CDR3: CASSHNELLAGGYNEQFF
length: 18
V: TRBV14
D: TRBD2
J: TRBJ2-1
size: medium-sized

DNA: TGTGCCAGTAGTTTCGGACAGTATAATTCACCCCTCCACTTT
CDR3: CASSFGQYNSPLHF
length: 14
V: TRBV19
D: -
J: TRBJ1-6
size: medium-sized

DNA: TGTGCCAGCAGCGGACTAGGAGGGAACGATGAGCAGTTCTTC
CDR3: CASSGLGGNDEQFF
length: 14
V: TRBV9
D: -
J: TRBJ2-1
size: medium-sized

DNA: TGTGCCTCGGGACAGGGGGGACTCTCCTACGAGCAGTACTTC
CDR3: CASGQGGLSYEQYF
length: 14
V: TRBV19
D: TRBD1
J: TRBJ2-7
size: medium-sized

DNA: TGTGCCAGCAGCTTACGGGCGGGGGCCGTCACAGATACGCAGTATTTT
CDR3: CASSLRAGAVTDTQYF
length: 16
V: TRBV9
D: -
J: TRBJ2-3
size: medium-sized

DNA: TGTGCCAGCAGCTTTATGAGGGGGCAAAAAGAGACCCAGTACTTC
CDR3: CASSFMRGQKETQYF
length: 15
V: TRBV7-3
D: TRBD1
J: TRBJ2-5
size: medium-sized

DNA: TGTGCCAGCAGTTTAAGCGGGGGGTTAACAGATACGCAGTATTTT
CDR3: CASSLSGGLTDTQYF
length: 15
V: TRBV12-3/TRBV12-4
D: TRBD2
J: TRBJ2-3
size: few

DNA: TGTGCCAGTAGCGGGACAGGGGGAGGGACTGAAGCTTTCTTT
CDR3: CASSGTGGGTEAFF
length: 14
V: TRBV19
D: TRBD1
J: TRBJ1-1
size: medium-sized

DNA: TGTGCCAGCGCGGGACCCGATTTGGGCTACACCTTC
CDR3: CASAGPDLGYTF
length: 12
V: TRBV19
D: -
J: TRBJ1-2
size: -

DNA: TGTGCCAGCAGCTTAGGGCTAGCGGGGGCGGACCAAGAGACCCAGTACTTC
CDR3: CASSLGLAGADQETQYF
length: 17
V: TRBV7-2
D: TRBD2
J: TRBJ2-5
size: medium-sized

DNA: TGTGCCAGCAGCCATCGGGACGAGCAGTACTTC
CDR3: CASSHRDEQYF
length: 11
V: TRBV7-2
D: -
J: TRBJ2-7
size: medium-sized

DNA: TGTGCCAGCCTACCCCTATTCCAAGGTCCCCATGAGCAGTTCTTC
CDR3: CASLPLFQGPHEQFF
length: 15
V: TRBV2
D: -
J: TRBJ2-1
size: large

DNA: TGCAGCGTTGAAGGAATAGCGGGGTCCTCGGTCAATGAGCAGTTCTTC
CDR3: CSVEGIAGSSVNEQFF
length: 16
V: TRBV29-1
D: TRBD2
J: TRBJ2-1
size: few

DNA: TGCGCCAGCAGCTACCTAGGGACAGGGTCCTACGAGCAGTACTTC
CDR3: CASSYLGTGSYEQYF
length: 15
V: TRBV5-1
D: TRBD1
J: TRBJ2-7
size: -

DNA: TGCGCCAGCAGCCACCTAGGCAATGAGCAGTTCTTC
CDR3: CASSHLGNEQFF
length: 12
V: TRBV4-3
D: -
J: TRBJ2-1
size: medium-sized

DNA: TGTGCCAGCAGCGTAGCGGCCCTCGACACTGAAGCTTTCTTT
CDR3: CASSVAALDTEAFF
length: 14
V: TRBV9
D: -
J: TRBJ1-1
size: -

DNA: TGTGCCAGCGCAACAGGGTACGAGCAGTACTTC
CDR3: CASATGYEQYF
length: 11
V: TRBV28
D: -
J: TRBJ2-7
size: large

DNA: TGTGCCAGTAGTCCGTGGGGGGCTGAAGCTTTCTTT
CDR3: CASSPWGAEAFF
length: 12
V: TRBV19
D: -
J: TRBJ1-1
size: -

DNA: TGTGCCAGCACCCTAAGGGAGGGAGTAGGCTACGAGCAGTACTTC
CDR3: CASTLREGVGYEQYF
length: 15
V: TRBV2
D: TRBD2
J: TRBJ2-7
size: large

DNA: TGTGCCAGCAGCTTATTGACTAGCGGAAGCACAGATACGCAGTATTTT
CDR3: CASSLLTSGSTDTQYF
length: 16
V: TRBV7-9
D: TRBD2
J: TRBJ2-3
size: medium-sized

DNA: TGTGCCAGCAGTTCCTCCTGGCGGGAGACGTACGAGCAGTACTTC
CDR3: CASSSSWRETYEQYF
length: 15
V: TRBV28
D: TRBD2
J: TRBJ2-7
size: -

DNA: TGTGCCAGCAGTTTCGGACTAGCGGGACGGGCCCAGTACTTC
CDR3: CASSFGLAGRAQYF
length: 14
V: TRBV12-3/TRBV12-4
D: TRBD2
J: TRBJ2-5
size: -

DNA: TGTGCCAGCAGCTCACCAAGTGGGTTCGAGCAGTACTTC
CDR3: CASSSPSGFEQYF
length: 13
V: TRBV5-4
D: -
J: TRBJ2-7
size: once

DNA: TGTGCCAGCAGCTTGGGGGGCATGGGCACTGAAGCTTTCTTT
CDR3: CASSLGGMGTEAFF
length: 14
V: TRBV5-7
D: -
J: TRBJ1-1
size: few

DNA: TGTGCCAGTAGTATAGAGGACAGGGCCACAGATACGCAGTATTTT
CDR3: CASSIEDRATDTQYF
length: 15
V: TRBV19
D: TRBD1
J: TRBJ2-3
size: medium-sized

DNA: TGTGCCAGTATTCCCGGGACAGGGGTCGGCTACACCTTC
CDR3: CASIPGTGVGYTF
length: 13
V: TRBV19
D: TRBD1
J: TRBJ1-2
size: large

DNA: TGTGCCAGCAGTTTTTCACAGGGGGGCGGAGAGACCCAGTACTTC
CDR3: CASSFSQGGGETQYF
length: 15
V: TRBV28
D: TRBD1
J: TRBJ2-5
size: medium-sized

DNA: TGTGCCAGCAGCTCCGGGACTACCGGGGAAGATACGCAGTATTTT
CDR3: CASSSGTTGEDTQYF
length: 15
V: TRBV7-2
D: TRBD2
J: TRBJ2-3
size: medium-sized

DNA: TGTGCCAGCAGCTCCGGGACAGTGTACTCCTACGAGCAGTACTTC
CDR3: CASSSGTVYSYEQYF
length: 15
V: TRBV5-5
D: TRBD1
J: TRBJ2-7
size: medium-sized

DNA: TGTGCCAGCAGTTTTTTAAGGGGGGACAATCAGCCCCAGCATTTT
CDR3: CASSFLRGDNQPQHF
length: 15
V: TRBV28
D: -
J: TRBJ1-5
size: medium-sized

DNA: TGTGCCAGCAGCGGCTACGAGCAGTACTTC
CDR3: CASSGYEQYF
length: 10
V: TRBV6-6
D: -
J: TRBJ2-7
size: medium-sized

DNA: TGTGCCAGCAGTTACGGTGGGGGGGCCCAAGAGACCCAGTACTTC
CDR3: CASSYGGGAQETQYF
length: 15
V: TRBV6-5
D: -
J: TRBJ2-5
size: medium-sized

DNA: TGTGCCAGCAGTGATGCTGGAAACACCATATATTTT
CDR3: CASSDAGNTIYF
length: 12
V: TRBV2
D: -
J: TRBJ1-3
size: -

DNA: TGTGCCAGCAGCTTTGCGGGGGGAGGAGATACGCAGTATTTT
CDR3: CASSFAGGGDTQYF
length: 14
V: TRBV7-3
D: TRBD2
J: TRBJ2-3
size: medium-sized

DNA: TGTGCCAGCAGTTTAGGGGGATCCTACGAGCAGTACTTC
CDR3: CASSLGGSYEQYF
length: 13
V: TRBV27
D: -
J: TRBJ2-7
size: medium-sized

DNA: TGTGCCAGCAACACAGGGGTGAACTCCTACGAGCAGTACTTC
CDR3: CASNTGVNSYEQYF
length: 14
V: TRBV2
D: TRBD1
J: TRBJ2-7
size: medium-sized

DNA: TGTGCCAGCAGCCAACTGGGAGGCGAGACCCAGTACTTC
CDR3: CASSQLGGETQYF
length: 13
V: TRBV3-1
D: -
J: TRBJ2-5
size: medium-sized

DNA: TGTGCCAGCAGCCAAGAACCCCAGTACTCTCTCGAGCAGTACTTC
CDR3: CASSQEPQYSLEQYF
length: 15
V: TRBV14
D: -
J: TRBJ2-7
size: medium-sized

DNA: TGTGCCAGCAGCGTACTAGCTAGCGGTCGCACAGATACGCAGTATTTT
CDR3: CASSVLASGRTDTQYF
length: 16
V: TRBV9
D: TRBD2
J: TRBJ2-3
size: medium-sized

DNA: TGTGCCAGCAGCTTGGTCTCGGATGACACCATATATTTT
CDR3: CASSLVSDDTIYF
length: 13
V: TRBV5-5
D: -
J: TRBJ1-3
size: medium-sized

DNA: TGTGCCAGCAGTTTAACAGCGCACTCTGGAAACACCATATATTTT
CDR3: CASSLTAHSGNTIYF
length: 15
V: TRBV27
D: -
J: TRBJ1-3
size: few

DNA: TGTGCCAGCAGCTTTTACGACGGTAATGAGCAGTTCTTC
CDR3: CASSFYDGNEQFF
length: 13
V: TRBV7-2
D: -
J: TRBJ2-1
size: medium-sized

DNA: TGTGCCAGCAGCCCCCTCGCTCATGACGAGCAGTACTTC
CDR3: CASSPLAHDEQYF
length: 13
V: TRBV25-1
D: -
J: TRBJ2-7
size: medium-sized

DNA: -
CDR3: CASSKGVASGNYEQYF
length: 16
V: TRBV21-1
D: -
J: TRBJ2-7
size: medium-sized

DNA: TGTGCCAGCAGCTGGGGTACAGACTACGAGCAGTACTTC
CDR3: CASSWGTDYEQYF
length: 13
V: TRBV5-4
D: -
J: TRBJ2-7
size: medium-sized

DNA: TGTGCCAGCAGCGCCGACAGGGGGCTTGGAAACACCATATATTTT
CDR3: CASSADRGLGNTIYF
length: 15
V: TRBV5-4
D: TRBD1
J: TRBJ1-3
size: medium-sized

DNA: TGCAGTGCTATTATGGACACCGGGGAGCTGTTTTTT
CDR3: CSAIMDTGELFF
length: 12
V: TRBV20-1
D: -
J: TRBJ2-2
size: -

DNA: TGTGCCGGCAGCGCCGGACAGCTCTATGGCTACGCCTTC
CDR3: CAGSAGQLYGYAF
length: 13
V: TRBV9
D: -
J: TRBJ1-2
size: -

DNA: TGTGCCAGCAGTTTAATCCCCTTGGGACTAGATACGCAGTATTTT
CDR3: CASSLIPLGLDTQYF
length: 15
V: TRBV27
D: -
J: TRBJ2-3
size: medium-sized

DNA: TGTGCCAGCAGCTTTTTCGGGGGCTTGAACACTGAAGCTTTCTTT
CDR3: CASSFFGGLNTEAFF
length: 15
V: TRBV5-8
D: -
J: TRBJ1-1
size: medium-sized

DNA: TGTGCCACGGCCCCGACAAGGGGCACTGAAGCTTTCTTT
CDR3: CATAPTRGTEAFF
length: 13
V: TRBV19
D: -
J: TRBJ1-1
size: once